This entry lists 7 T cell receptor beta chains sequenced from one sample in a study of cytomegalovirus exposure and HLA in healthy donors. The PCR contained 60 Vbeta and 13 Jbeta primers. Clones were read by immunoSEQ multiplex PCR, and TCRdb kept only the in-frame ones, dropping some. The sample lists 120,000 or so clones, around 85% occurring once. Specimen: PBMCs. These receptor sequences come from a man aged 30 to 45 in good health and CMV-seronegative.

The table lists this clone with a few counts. The CDR3 loop reads CASSSRTEYTEAFF. CDR3 coding DNA: TGTGCCAGCAGCTCCCGGACAGAGTACACTGAAGCTTTCTTT. V gene TRBV7-2 combines with J gene TRBJ1-1; D possibly corresponds to TRBD1 (6 bases). The ends were cut back, 4 bases at V and 3 bases at J, with 12 bases in the middle. CDR1 SGHTA and CDR2 FQGNSA come from the germline V gene. The CDR3 loop spans 14 amino acids.

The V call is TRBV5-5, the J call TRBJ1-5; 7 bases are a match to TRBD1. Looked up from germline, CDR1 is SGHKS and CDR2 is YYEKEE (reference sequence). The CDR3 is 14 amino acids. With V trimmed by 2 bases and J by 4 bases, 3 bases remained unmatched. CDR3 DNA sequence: TGTGCCAGCAGCTTTCGACAGGGTAATCAGCCCCAGCATTTT. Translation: CASSFRQGNQPQHF.

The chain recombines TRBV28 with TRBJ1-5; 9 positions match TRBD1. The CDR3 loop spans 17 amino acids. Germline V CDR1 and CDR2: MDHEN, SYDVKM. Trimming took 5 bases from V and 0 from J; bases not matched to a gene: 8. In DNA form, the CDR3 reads TGTGCCAGCAGTATTCGACAGGGGGGATATAGCAATCAGCCCCAGCATTTT. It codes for CASSIRQGGYSNQPQHF. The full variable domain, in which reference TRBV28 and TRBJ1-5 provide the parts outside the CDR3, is DVKVTQSSRYLVKRTGEKVFLECVQDMDHENMFWYRQDPGLGLRLIYFSYDVKMKEKGDIPEGYSVSREKKERFSLILESASTNQTSMYLCASSIRQGGYSNQPQHFGDGTRLSIL.

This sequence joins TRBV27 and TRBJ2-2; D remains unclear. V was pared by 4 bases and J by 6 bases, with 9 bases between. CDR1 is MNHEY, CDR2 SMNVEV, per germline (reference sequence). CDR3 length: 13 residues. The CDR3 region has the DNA TGTGCCAGCAGTTCCACCACACCCGGGGAGCTGTTTTTT. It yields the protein CASSSTTPGELFF.

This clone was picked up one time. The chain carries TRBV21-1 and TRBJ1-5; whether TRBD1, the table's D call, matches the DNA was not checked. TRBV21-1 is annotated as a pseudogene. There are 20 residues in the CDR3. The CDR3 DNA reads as TGTGCCAGCAGCATCCCCGGGCCCGGGACAGGGAATTATAGCAATCAGCCCCAGCATTTT. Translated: CASSIPGPGTGNYSNQPQHF.

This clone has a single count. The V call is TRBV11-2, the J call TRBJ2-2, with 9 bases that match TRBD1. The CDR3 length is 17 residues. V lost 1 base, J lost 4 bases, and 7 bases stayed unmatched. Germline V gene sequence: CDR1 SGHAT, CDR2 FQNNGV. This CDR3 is CASSLGQGGHGTGELFF. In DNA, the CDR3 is TGTGCCAGCAGCTTAGGACAGGGGGGGCACGGCACCGGGGAGCTGTTTTTT.

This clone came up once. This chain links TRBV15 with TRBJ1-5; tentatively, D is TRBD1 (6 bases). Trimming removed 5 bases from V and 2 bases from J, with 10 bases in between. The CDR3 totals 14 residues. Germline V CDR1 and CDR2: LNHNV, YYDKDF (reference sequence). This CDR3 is CATSGRGGNQPQHF. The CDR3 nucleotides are TGTGCCACCAGCGGGAGGGGGGGCAATCAGCCCCAGCATTTT.